This T cell receptor (beta chain) was recorded in a study of T-cell reconstitution after alpha-beta-depleted transplantation in children. This CDR3 is 13 amino acids long. With 3 bases removed from V and 4 bases from J, the gap between germline ends came to 9 bases. General study points: It was surviving recipient T cells and thymic progenitors that gave some patients high TCRbeta diversity at day 60. A year post-transplant, T-cell counts and diversity derived mostly from newly produced T cells. Expanded clones from the graft, numbering several hundred, reportedly supplied alpha-beta T cells about two months after transplant.

Unique molecular identifiers tagged the TCRbeta library. MiXCR, run by TCRdb on the PCR reads, gives a single entry per CDR3 protein. The sample has fewer than 550,000 distinct CDR3 sequences; approximately 10% are singletons. This clonotype has at least ten counts. Its antigen remains unidentified. V usage is TRBV12-3 or TRBV12-4 and J usage is TRBJ2-5; D possibly uses TRBD1 or TRBD2 (5 bases each). Sample: PBMCs, taken before TCRalphabeta/CD19-depleted stem cell transplant. This receptor was obtained from a child aged 2 to 9 with inherited bone marrow failure, due to receive a stem cell transplant. Written as DNA, the CDR3 is TGTGCCAGCAGTTTTGGGACCCTAGAGACCCAGTACTTC. The encoded protein is CASSFGTLETQYF.